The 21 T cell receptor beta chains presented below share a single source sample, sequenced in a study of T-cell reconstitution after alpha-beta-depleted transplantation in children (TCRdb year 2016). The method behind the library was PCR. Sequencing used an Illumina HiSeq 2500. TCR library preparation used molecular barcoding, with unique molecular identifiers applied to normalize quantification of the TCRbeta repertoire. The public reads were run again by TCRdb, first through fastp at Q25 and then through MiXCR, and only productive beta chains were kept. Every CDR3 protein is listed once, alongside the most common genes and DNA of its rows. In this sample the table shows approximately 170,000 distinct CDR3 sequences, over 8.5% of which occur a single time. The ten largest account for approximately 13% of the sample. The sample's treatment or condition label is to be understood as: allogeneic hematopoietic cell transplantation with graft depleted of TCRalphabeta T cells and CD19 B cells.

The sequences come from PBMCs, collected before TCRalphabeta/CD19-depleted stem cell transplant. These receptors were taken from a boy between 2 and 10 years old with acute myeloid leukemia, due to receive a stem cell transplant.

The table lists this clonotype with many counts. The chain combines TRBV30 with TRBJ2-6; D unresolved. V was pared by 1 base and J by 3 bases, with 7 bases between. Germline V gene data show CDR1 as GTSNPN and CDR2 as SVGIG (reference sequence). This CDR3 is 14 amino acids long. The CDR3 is CAWSDGYGANVLTF. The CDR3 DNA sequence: TGTGCCTGGAGTGATGGATATGGGGCCAACGTCCTGACTTTC.

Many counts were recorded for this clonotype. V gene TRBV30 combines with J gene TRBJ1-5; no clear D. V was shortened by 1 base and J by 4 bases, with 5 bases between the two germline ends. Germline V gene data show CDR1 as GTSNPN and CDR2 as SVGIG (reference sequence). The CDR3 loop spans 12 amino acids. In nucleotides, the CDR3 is TGTGCCTGGAGTGAGGGAAATCAGCCCCAGCATTTT. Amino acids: CAWSEGNQPQHF.

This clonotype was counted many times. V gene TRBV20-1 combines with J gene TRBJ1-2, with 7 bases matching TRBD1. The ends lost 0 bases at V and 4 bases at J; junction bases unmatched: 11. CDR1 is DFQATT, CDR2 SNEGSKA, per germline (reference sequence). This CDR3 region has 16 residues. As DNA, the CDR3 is TGCAGTGCTAGAGATCAGCAACAGGGGCCCGTCTATGGCTACACCTTC. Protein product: CSARDQQQGPVYGYTF.

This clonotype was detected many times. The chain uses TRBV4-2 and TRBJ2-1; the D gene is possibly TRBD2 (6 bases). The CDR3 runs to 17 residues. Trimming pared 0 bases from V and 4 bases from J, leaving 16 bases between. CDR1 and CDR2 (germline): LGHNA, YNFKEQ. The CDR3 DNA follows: TGTGCCAGCAGCCAAGATCTGGAGGGAGCAGTATACAATGAGCAGTTCTTC. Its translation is CASSQDLEGAVYNEQFF.

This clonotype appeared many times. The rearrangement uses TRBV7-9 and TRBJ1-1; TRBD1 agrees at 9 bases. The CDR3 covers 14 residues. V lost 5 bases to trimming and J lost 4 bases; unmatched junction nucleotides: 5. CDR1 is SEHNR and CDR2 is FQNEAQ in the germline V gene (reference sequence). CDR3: CASSPTDRGTEAFF. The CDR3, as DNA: TGTGCCAGCAGCCCAACGGACAGGGGCACTGAAGCTTTCTTT.

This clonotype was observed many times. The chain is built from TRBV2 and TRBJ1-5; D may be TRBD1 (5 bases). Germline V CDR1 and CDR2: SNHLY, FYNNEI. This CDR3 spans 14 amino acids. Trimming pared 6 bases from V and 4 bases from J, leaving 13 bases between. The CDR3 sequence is CASRDRIDNQPQHF. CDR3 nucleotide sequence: TGTGCCAGCAGAGACAGAATAGATAATCAGCCCCAGCATTTT.

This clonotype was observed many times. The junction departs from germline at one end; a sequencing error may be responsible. This chain's CDR3 is CASSFRGGQETQYF. The CDR3 nucleotides are TGTGCTAGCAGCTTTCGGGGAGGTCAAGAGACCCAGTACTTC. V usage is TRBV7-7 and J usage is TRBJ2-5, with TRBD2 as a possible D gene (6 bases). The CDR3 covers 14 residues. CDR1 SSHAT and CDR2 FNYEAQ come from the germline V gene (reference sequence).

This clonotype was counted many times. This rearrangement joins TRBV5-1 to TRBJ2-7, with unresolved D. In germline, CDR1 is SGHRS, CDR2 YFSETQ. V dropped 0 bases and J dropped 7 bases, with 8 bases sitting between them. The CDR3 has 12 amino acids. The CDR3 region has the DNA TGCGCCAGCAGCTTGGCGGGTTGGGAGCAGTACTTC. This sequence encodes CASSLAGWEQYF.

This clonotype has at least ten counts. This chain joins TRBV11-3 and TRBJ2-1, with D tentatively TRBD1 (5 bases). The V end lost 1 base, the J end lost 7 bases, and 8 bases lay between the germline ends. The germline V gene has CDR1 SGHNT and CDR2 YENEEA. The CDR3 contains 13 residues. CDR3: CASSLGRANEQFF. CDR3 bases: TGTGCCAGCAGCTTAGGCAGGGCGAATGAGCAGTTCTTC.

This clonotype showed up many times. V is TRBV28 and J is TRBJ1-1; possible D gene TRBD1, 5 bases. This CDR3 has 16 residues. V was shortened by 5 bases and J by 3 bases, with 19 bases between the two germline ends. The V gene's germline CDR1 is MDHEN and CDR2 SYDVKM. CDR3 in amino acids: CASSTLSWGSDTEAFF. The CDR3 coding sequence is TGTGCCAGCAGTACCCTCAGTTGGGGGTCGGACACTGAAGCTTTCTTT.

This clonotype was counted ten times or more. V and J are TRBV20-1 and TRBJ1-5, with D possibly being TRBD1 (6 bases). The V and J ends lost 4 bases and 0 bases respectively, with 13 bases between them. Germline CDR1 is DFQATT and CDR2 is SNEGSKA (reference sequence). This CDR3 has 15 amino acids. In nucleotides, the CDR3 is TGCAGTGCTAAACCGGGACAATATAGCAATCAGCCCCAGCATTTT. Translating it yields CSAKPGQYSNQPQHF.

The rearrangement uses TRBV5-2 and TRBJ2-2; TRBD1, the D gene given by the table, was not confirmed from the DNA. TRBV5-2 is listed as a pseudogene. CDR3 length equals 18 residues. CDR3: CARGPEGRGATNTGELFF. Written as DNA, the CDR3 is TGTGCCAGGGGCCCCGAGGGCCGGGGGGCGACGAACACCGGGGAGCTGTTTTTT.

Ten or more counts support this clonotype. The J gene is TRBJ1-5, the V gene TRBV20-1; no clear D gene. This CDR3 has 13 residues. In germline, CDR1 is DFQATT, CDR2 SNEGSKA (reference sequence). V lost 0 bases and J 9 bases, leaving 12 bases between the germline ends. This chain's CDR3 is CSARDRSFGPQHF. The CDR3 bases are TGCAGTGCTAGAGATAGGTCCTTCGGGCCCCAGCATTTT.

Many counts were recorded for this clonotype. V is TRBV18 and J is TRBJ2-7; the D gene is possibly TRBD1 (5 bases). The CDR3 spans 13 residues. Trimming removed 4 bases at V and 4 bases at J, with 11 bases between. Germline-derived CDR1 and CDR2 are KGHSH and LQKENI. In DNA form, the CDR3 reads TGTGCCAGCTCACGGCAGGGATTTTACGAGCAGTACTTC. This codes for CASSRQGFYEQYF.

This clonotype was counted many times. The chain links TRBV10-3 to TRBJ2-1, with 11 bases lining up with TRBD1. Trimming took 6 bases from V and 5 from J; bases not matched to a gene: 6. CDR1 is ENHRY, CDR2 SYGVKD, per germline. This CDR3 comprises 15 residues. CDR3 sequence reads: CAIRTGQGANNEQFF. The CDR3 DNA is TGTGCCATCAGAACCGGACAGGGGGCCAACAATGAGCAGTTCTTC.

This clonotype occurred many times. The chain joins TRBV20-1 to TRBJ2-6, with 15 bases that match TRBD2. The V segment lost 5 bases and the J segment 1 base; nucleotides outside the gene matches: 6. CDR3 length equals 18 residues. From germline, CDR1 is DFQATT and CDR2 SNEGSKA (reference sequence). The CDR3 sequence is CSALSGTSGRSGANVLTF. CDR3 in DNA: TGCAGTGCTCTCTCCGGGACTAGCGGGAGGTCTGGGGCCAACGTCCTGACTTTC.

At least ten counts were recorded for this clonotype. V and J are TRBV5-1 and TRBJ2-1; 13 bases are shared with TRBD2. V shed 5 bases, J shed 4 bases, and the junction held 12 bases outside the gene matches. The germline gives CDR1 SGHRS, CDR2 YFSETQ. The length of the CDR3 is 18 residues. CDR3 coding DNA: TGCGCCAGCAGATACGGGACTAGCGGGGAAACCCAGTACAATGAGCAGTTCTTC. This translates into CASRYGTSGETQYNEQFF.

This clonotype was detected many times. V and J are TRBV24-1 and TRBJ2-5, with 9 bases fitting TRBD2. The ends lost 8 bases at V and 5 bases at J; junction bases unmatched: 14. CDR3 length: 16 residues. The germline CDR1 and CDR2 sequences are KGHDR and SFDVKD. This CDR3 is CATTVLAGPIPETQYF. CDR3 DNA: TGTGCCACCACGGTACTAGCGGGTCCTATCCCCGAGACCCAGTACTTC.

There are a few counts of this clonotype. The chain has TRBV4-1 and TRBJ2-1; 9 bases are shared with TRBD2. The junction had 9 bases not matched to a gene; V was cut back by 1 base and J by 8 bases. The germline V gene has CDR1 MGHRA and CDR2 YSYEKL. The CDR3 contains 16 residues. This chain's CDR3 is CASSQVIAGVLYEQFF. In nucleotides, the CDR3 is TGCGCCAGCAGCCAAGTCATAGCGGGAGTGTTGTATGAGCAGTTCTTC.

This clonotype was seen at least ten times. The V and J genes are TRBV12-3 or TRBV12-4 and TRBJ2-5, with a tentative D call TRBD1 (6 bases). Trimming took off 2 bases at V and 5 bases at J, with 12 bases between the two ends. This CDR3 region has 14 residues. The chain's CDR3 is CASSLNYRVETQYF. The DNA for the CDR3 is TGTGCCAGCAGTTTAAATTACAGGGTTGAGACCCAGTACTTC.

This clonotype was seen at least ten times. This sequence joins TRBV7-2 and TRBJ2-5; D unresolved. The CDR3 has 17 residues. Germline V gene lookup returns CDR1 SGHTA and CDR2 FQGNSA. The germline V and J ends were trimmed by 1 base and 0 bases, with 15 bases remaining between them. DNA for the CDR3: TGTGCCAGCAGCTTAGTAAGGGCACTACAGTACCAAGAGACCCAGTACTTC. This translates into CASSLVRALQYQETQYF. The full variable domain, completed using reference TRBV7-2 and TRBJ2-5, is GAGVSQSPSNKVTEKGKDVELRCDPISGHTALYWYRQSLGQGLEFLIYFQGNSAPDKSGLPSDRFSAERTGGSVSTLTIQRTQQEDSAVYLCASSLVRALQYQETQYFGPGTRLLVL.